What follows describes a single T cell receptor beta chain. Its antigen is undetermined. Clones were read by immunoSEQ multiplex PCR, and TCRdb kept only the in-frame ones, dropping some. Of some 150,000 clones listed, approximately 90% are singletons. V lost 6 bases, J lost 1 base, and 13 bases lay in between. The CDR3 is made up of 15 amino acids. Germline V CDR1 and CDR2: ENHRY, SYGVKD. This entry is derived from a study of cytomegalovirus exposure and HLA in healthy donors. Study results and caveats: Associated with cytomegalovirus, according to the listing, were fewer than 200 TCR beta chains.

The rearrangement uses TRBV10-3 and TRBJ2-4; TRBD2 might be the D (5 bases). Sequencing was done on a sample of PBMCs. The clonotype was recovered from a woman aged 25 to 39 in good health and CMV-seropositive. The CDR3 coding sequence is TGTGCCATCAGGGCCTCGGGGTTGGCCAAAAACATTCAGTACTTC. It is translated as CAIRASGLAKNIQYF.